This T cell receptor beta chain derives from a study of cytomegalovirus exposure and HLA in healthy donors. With regard to this clone: The antigen remains unidentified.

Study-level points and caveats: Near-uniform donor sequencing depth was presumed by presence/absence analyses.

Primers included in the PCR were 60 Vbeta and 13 Jbeta primers. Data came from immunoSEQ multiplex PCR; TCRdb stores just in-frame clones and leaves some out. The sample lists approximately 130,000 clones, about four fifths occurring once. The sequence derives from a woman aged 40 to 49 in good health and CMV-seronegative. Sequencing input: PBMCs.

This chain's CDR3 is CASSTTGEDYEQYF. In DNA, the CDR3 is TGTGCCAGCAGTACGACCGGGGAGGACTACGAGCAGTACTTC. This rearrangement joins TRBV28 to TRBJ2-7, with D possibly being TRBD2 (6 bases). Germline lookup yields CDR1 MDHEN and CDR2 SYDVKM. The CDR3 covers 14 residues. V was trimmed by 5 bases and J by 3 bases, leaving 14 bases between them.